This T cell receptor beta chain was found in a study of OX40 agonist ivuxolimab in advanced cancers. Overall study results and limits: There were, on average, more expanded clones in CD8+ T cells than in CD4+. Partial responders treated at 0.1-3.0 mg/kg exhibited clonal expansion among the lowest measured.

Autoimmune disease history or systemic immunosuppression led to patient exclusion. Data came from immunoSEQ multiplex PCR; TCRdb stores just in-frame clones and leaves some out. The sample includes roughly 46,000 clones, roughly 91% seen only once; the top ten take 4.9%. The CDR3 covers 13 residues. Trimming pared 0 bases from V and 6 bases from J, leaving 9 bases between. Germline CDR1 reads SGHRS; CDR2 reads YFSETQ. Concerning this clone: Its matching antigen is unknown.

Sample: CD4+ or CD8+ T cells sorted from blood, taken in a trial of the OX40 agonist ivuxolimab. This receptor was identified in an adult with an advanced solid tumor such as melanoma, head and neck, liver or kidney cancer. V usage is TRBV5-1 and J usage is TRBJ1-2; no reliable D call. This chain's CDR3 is CASSLAQVDGYTF. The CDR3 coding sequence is TGCGCCAGCAGCTTGGCCCAGGTCGATGGCTACACCTTC.